The entry below describes one T cell receptor (beta chain). Its antigen is still unknown. No quality values exist for individual bases; no much larger clone is one base distant. Looking up the germline V gene (reference sequence) yields CDR1 MNHEY and CDR2 SMNVEV. CDR3 length: 16 amino acids, cysteine to phenylalanine. CDR3 DNA is the only sequence kept; it has 48 bases, read in frame from the first base. V is clipped by 4 bases and J by 2 bases, and the sequence between their germline boundaries is 14 bases long. This specimen comes from a study of blood T cells in healthy people across ages (dated by TCRdb to between 2014 and 2017). Regarding the study in general: In model experiments, template switching captured about one uniquely barcoded TCR beta cDNA molecule for every two T cells. To track age-related changes in TCR beta repertoire diversity, the study relied on deep sequencing normalized with unique cDNA molecular identifiers. Donors of different ages were randomly distributed across sequencing lanes to avoid experimental bias. Two additional independent replicas of 1 million unique cDNA reads from the same blood draw were analyzed for two donors (one aged 18 to 29 and one aged 80 or older). Donors were grouped into four age groups: young (average approximately 15 years), middle-aged (about 38), aged (approximately 58) and long-lived (less than 85).

The library was built by means of 5' RACE. The data were produced on an Illumina HiSeq 2500. A second PCR of roughly 6 to 11 cycles was performed with a sample-barcoded 5' primer and a J-beta primer mix. A unique molecular identifier was introduced onto each TCR beta cDNA molecule by a template-switch 5' adaptor carrying 12 random nucleotides. Each sample yielded at least 3 million CDR3-containing paired-end reads. First-strand cDNA was synthesized from all RNA with the Mint cDNA synthesis kit, primed by a TRBC-specific oligonucleotide. Following uracil-DNA glycosylase treatment, all cDNA underwent a first 18-cycle PCR with the universal primers M1SS and BC2_uni_R. Per the authors' processing: For normalization, 1 million high-quality reads were randomly selected from each sample, with every read carrying a distinct molecular identifier. Reads sharing molecular identifiers were discarded rather than binned into consensus sequences. MiTCR, run with a Q25 quality threshold and the strictest error-elimination algorithm, handled CDR3 identification, clonotype clustering and error correction. A nonparametric unseen species model with Euler transformation was used to estimate a lower bound on total TCR beta diversity. TCRdb reprocessed the public reads (quality trimming at Q25 with fastp, clone calling with MiXCR) and kept in-frame beta chains. Merged by CDR3 protein, the rows form single entries marked with the most common genes and DNA. The V and J calls reflect TCRdb's pipeline rather than the authors' work. The sample data list just under 900,000 distinct CDR3 sequences, and 29% of these were observed just once. The biggest ten clones account for roughly a sixth of the sample.

The donors were 40 or so Caucasian individuals from Russia, aged 6 to 90 years, who were systemically healthy. Roughly 9 milliliters of peripheral blood were drawn from each donor into EDTA-treated Vacutainer tubes. Ficoll-Paque density-gradient centrifugation was used to isolate PBMCs, with at least 7 million per sample. Total RNA, at least 6 micrograms per sample, was extracted from PBMCs with Trizol reagent. The percentages of naive CD45RAhigh/CD27high T cells were determined by flow cytometry on a PBMC aliquot from every donor. Overall study outcomes, separate from this receptor: Observed TCR beta diversity correlated strongly with the percentage of naive T cells measured by flow cytometry. Because profiling used bulk unsorted PBMCs, naive and antigen-experienced compartments could not be compared conclusively. Estimates of total diversity based on one million sequenced T cells were considered lower bounds and underestimates. Compared with the aged group, the long-lived group had more naive CD4+ T cells, fewer expanded clones and increased TCR diversity, suggesting age selection. Observed TCR beta diversity per million T cells fell roughly linearly with age, and a significant reduction was already apparent by age approximately 40. Because donor CMV infection status was unknown, age-related changes in expanded clonotypes were potentially confounded.

Specimen: blood. This chain is built from TRBV27 and TRBJ1-4; TRBD1 is possibly the D segment (6 matching bases). The sequence came from a woman of 80 years or more in good health. The CDR3 region reads CASSWGPGATNEKLFF. Read as DNA, the sequence is TGTGCCAGCAGTTGGGGACCGGGGGCTACTAATGAAAAACTGTTTTTT. The full variable domain, completed from the reference TRBV27 and TRBJ1-4 proteins outside the CDR3, reads EAQVTQNPRYLITVTGKKLTVTCSQNMNHEYMSWYRQDPGLGLRQIYYSMNVEVTDKGDVPEGYKVSRKEKRNFPLILESPSPNQTSLYFCASSWGPGATNEKLFFGSGTQLSVL.